Following are 7 T cell receptor beta chains from one sample sequenced in a study of blood T cell repertoires in COVID-19. The table came from immunoSEQ multiplex PCR; TCRdb's copy has only in-frame clones and leaves some out. The data show 400,000 to 550,000 clones, around 89% seen once. Sequenced input: peripheral blood. The receptors come from a woman in her twenties or thirties with acute or convalescent COVID-19.

The chain couples TRBV13 to TRBJ2-3, with TRBD2 matching 13 bases. Per germline, CDR1 PRHDT and CDR2 FYEKMQ (reference sequence). This CDR3 has 18 residues. J lost 2 bases, V lost 4 bases, and 9 bases had no gene match. CDR3 coding DNA: TGTGCCAGCAGCTCCGGACTAGCGGGGGCCTCCCCCACAGATACGCAGTATTTT. As protein: CASSSGLAGASPTDTQYF.

This clone has just a few counts. The rearrangement uses TRBV29-1 and TRBJ2-6; a possible D gene is TRBD1 (6 bases). The CDR3 has 15 amino acids. Germline assignment: CDR1 SQVTM and CDR2 ANQGSEA. V was clipped by 7 bases and J by 0 bases, with 13 bases between them. CDR3 sequence: CSAQDRISGANVLTF. The CDR3 coding sequence is TGCAGCGCACAGGACAGAATCTCTGGGGCCAACGTCCTGACTTTC.

The DNA for the CDR3 is TGTGCCTGGAGTGAGCTAGCGGGGCGGACCCAGTACTTC. This gives the protein CAWSELAGRTQYF. This rearrangement joins TRBV30 to TRBJ2-5, with TRBD2 matching over 9 bases. The CDR3 runs 13 residues. Germline V CDR1 and CDR2: GTSNPN, SVGIG (reference sequence). Germline trimming cut 1 base from V and 7 bases from J; bases unmatched to any gene: 4. Filled out from reference TRBV30 and TRBJ2-5, the complete variable domain reads SQTIHQWPATLVQPVGSPLSLECTVEGTSNPNLYWYRQAAGRGLQLLFYSVGIGQISSEVPQNLSASRPQDRQFILSSKKLLLSDSGFYLCAWSELAGRTQYFGPGTRLLVL.

This clone was counted once. The gene calls are TRBV29-1 and TRBJ2-7; 9 positions agree with TRBD1. The germline V gene encodes CDR1 SQVTM and CDR2 ANQGSEA. V gave up 7 bases and J gave up 5 bases; unmatched junction bases: 12. The CDR3 has 14 amino acids. CDR3 in amino acids: CSAGRTGEIDEQYF. In nucleotides, the CDR3 is TGCAGCGCCGGCCGGACAGGGGAAATCGACGAGCAGTACTTC.

This sequence joins TRBV2 and TRBJ1-5; no clear D. Trimming removed 7 bases at V and 4 bases at J, with 8 bases between. CDR1 is SNHLY, CDR2 FYNNEI, per germline. The CDR3 totals 12 residues. The CDR3 here is CASNGDNQPQHF. CDR3 DNA sequence: TGTGCCAGCAACGGAGATAATCAGCCCCAGCATTTT.

The CDR3 sequence: CASSVPRGVYEQYF. The CDR3 nucleotides are TGTGCCAGCAGCGTACCCAGGGGGGTCTACGAGCAGTACTTC. The chain carries TRBV2 and TRBJ2-7; a possible D gene is TRBD1 (7 bases). Per germline, CDR1 SNHLY and CDR2 FYNNEI. The CDR3 consists of 14 residues. V lost 6 bases to trimming and J lost 3 bases, with 15 bases between them.

The gene calls are TRBV5-1 and TRBJ1-1; TRBD1 agrees at 9 bases. CDR3 length equals 15 residues. Germline assignment: CDR1 SGHRS and CDR2 YFSETQ. With 4 bases clipped from V and 1 base from J, the junction kept 5 bases outside the gene matches. The CDR3 DNA reads as TGCGCCAGCAGCGGGGGACAGGGTGGGAACACTGAAGCTTTCTTT. Protein sequence: CASSGGQGGNTEAFF.